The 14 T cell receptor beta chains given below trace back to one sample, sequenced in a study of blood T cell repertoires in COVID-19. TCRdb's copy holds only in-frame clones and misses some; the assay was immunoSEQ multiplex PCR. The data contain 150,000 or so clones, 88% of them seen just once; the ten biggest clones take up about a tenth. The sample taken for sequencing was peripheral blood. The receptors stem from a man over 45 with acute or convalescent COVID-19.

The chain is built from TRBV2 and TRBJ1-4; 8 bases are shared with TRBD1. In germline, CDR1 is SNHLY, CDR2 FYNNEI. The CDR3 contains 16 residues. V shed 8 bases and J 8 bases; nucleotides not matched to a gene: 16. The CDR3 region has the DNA TGTGCCAGCCGCAGGACAGGGCCCAGTGGTTTCGAAAAACTGTTTTTT. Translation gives CASRRTGPSGFEKLFF.

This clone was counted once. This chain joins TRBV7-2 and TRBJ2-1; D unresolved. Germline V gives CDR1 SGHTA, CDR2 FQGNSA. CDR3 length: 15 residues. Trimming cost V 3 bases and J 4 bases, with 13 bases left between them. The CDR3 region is CASSFTASDYNEQFF. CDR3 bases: TGTGCCAGCAGCTTCACCGCTTCAGATTACAATGAGCAGTTCTTC.

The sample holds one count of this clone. The chain's CDR3 is CASSLDRSTDTQYF. In DNA form, the CDR3 reads TGTGCCAGCAGTTTAGACAGGAGCACAGATACGCAGTATTTT. This chain connects TRBV28 to TRBJ2-3, with D possibly being TRBD1 (6 bases). The CDR3 is 14 residues long. Germline CDR1 is MDHEN and CDR2 is SYDVKM. The V and J ends lost 2 bases and 0 bases respectively, with 6 bases between them. Complete variable domain (other parts from reference TRBV28 and TRBJ2-3): DVKVTQSSRYLVKRTGEKVFLECVQDMDHENMFWYRQDPGLGLRLIYFSYDVKMKEKGDIPEGYSVSREKKERFSLILESASTNQTSMYLCASSLDRSTDTQYFGPGTRLTVL.

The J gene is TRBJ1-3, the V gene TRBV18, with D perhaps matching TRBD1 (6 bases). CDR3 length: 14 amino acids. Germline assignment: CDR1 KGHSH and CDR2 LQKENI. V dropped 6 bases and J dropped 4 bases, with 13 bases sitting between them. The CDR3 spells CASSISTGGNTIYF. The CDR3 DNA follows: TGTGCCAGCTCCATATCCACAGGGGGAAACACCATATATTTT.

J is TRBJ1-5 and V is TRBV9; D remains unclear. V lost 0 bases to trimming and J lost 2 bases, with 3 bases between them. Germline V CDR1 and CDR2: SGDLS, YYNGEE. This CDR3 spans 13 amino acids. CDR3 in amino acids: CASSVVGNQPQHF. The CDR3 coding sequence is TGTGCCAGCAGCGTAGTAGGCAATCAGCCCCAGCATTTT.

The DNA of the CDR3 is TGTGCCAGCAGTTTATATTGGGGGGATCAGCCCCAGCATTTT. This sequence encodes CASSLYWGDQPQHF. V gene TRBV27 combines with J gene TRBJ1-5, with D perhaps matching TRBD1 (5 bases). The V end was cut by 1 base, the J end by 5 bases, with 9 bases between. Germline V lookup: CDR1 MNHEY, CDR2 SMNVEV (reference sequence). The CDR3 length is 14 residues.

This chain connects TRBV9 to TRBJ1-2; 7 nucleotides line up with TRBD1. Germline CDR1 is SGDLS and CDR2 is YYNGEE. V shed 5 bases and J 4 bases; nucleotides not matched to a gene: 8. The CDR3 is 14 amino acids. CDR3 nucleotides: TGTGCCAGCAGGCCACCTACAGGGGTCTATGGCTACACCTTC. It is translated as CASRPPTGVYGYTF. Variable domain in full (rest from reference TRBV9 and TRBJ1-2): DSGVTQTPKHLITATGQRVTLRCSPRSGDLSVYWYQQSLDQGLQFLIQYYNGEERAKGNILERFSAQQFPDLHSELNLSSLELGDSALYFCASRPPTGVYGYTFGSGTRLTVV.

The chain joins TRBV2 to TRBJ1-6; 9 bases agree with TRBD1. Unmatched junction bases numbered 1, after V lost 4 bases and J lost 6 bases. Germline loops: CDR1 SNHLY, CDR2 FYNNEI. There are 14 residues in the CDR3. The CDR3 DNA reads TGTGCCAGCAGTGGGACAGGGGCTAATTCACCCCTCCACTTT. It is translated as CASSGTGANSPLHF.

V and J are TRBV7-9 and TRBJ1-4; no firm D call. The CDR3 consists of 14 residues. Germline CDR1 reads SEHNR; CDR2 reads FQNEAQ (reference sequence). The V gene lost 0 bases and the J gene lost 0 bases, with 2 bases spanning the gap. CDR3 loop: CASSLASTNEKLFF. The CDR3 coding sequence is TGTGCCAGCAGCTTAGCCTCAACTAATGAAAAACTGTTTTTT.

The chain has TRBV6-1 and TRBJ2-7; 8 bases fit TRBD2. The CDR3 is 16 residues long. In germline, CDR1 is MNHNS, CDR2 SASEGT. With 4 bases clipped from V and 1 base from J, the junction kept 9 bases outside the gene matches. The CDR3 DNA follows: TGTGCCAGCAGTGCCCCGAGGGAGCGGGGGTCCTACGAGCAGTACTTC. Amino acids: CASSAPRERGSYEQYF.

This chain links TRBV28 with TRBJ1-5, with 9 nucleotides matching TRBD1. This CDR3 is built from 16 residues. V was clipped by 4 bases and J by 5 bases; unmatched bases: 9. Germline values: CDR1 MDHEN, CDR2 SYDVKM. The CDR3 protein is CASSSTGTGIDQPQHF. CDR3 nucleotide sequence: TGTGCCAGCAGTTCGACCGGGACAGGGATTGATCAGCCCCAGCATTTT.

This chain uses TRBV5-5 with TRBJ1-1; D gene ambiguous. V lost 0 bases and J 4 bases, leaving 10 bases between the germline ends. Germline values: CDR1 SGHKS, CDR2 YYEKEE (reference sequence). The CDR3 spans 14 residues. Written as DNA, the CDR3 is TGTGCCAGCAGCTTGGCCGGACTCGCCACTGAAGCTTTCTTT. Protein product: CASSLAGLATEAFF.

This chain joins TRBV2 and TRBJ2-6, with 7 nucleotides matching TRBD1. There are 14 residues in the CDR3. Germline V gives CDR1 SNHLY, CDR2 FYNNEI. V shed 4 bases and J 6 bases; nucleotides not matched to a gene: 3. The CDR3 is CASSAGGAANVLTF. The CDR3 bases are TGTGCCAGCAGTGCAGGGGGAGCGGCCAACGTCCTGACTTTC.

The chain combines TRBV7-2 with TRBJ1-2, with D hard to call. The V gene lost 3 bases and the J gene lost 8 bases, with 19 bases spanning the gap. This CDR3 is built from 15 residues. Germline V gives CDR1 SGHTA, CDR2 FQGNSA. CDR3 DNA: TGTGCCAGCAGCTTTCCGGGGTCGCGGAAATCGGGCTACACCTTC. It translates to CASSFPGSRKSGYTF.